This T cell receptor beta chain was retrieved from a study of blood T cell repertoires in COVID-19. About the study: Sample material is recorded as cDNA or gDNA derived from T cells, B-cell-depleted T cells, or PBMCs.

This CDR3 comprises 12 residues. V was pared by 4 bases and J by 9 bases, with 11 bases between. The V gene's germline CDR1 is LGHDT and CDR2 YNNKEL (reference sequence). Original processing notes: From reference gene primer amplification, estimates of nucleated cell counts were derived. Some clones are missing from TCRdb's copy, which holds only in-frame ones; the method was immunoSEQ multiplex PCR. That table is the source of V, J and clone size, and D and trimming were worked out from the DNA. This repertoire shows approximately 210,000 clones, roughly 78% found once; its top ten account for approximately 12%.

The V call is TRBV3-1 (or the pseudogene TRBV3-2), the J call TRBJ2-3, with TRBD2 as a possible D gene (6 bases). The TCR sequence derives from a woman in her thirties or forties with acute or convalescent COVID-19. The sequenced sample consisted of peripheral blood. The CDR3 is CASSPGLRTQYF. As DNA, the CDR3 is TGTGCCAGCAGCCCGGGACTGAGGACGCAGTATTTT.